The sequence of this TCR beta chain was determined in a study of identical twins. A note on this clonotype: The antigen remains undetermined.

Germline CDR1 is MNHNS and CDR2 is SASEGT. The J segment lost 0 bases and the V segment lost 2 bases, leaving 8 bases of the junction unmatched. This CDR3 has 18 amino acids. Study-level points and caveats: A lower insertion count was a feature of abundant cord blood beta clonotypes, with no such feature in memory repertoires. Part of the zero-insertion signal could reflect confounding by invariant MAIT and iNKT cells.

TCRdb passed the 5' RACE reads through MiXCR, listing each CDR3 protein once. The sample comprises under 350,000 distinct CDR3 sequences, roughly 8.6% of which are singletons, and 6% to 8.5% rests with the top ten. This sample was shared with a second study, whose subject was yellow fever vaccine responses in identical twins.

Sequencing used CD8+ T cells sorted from blood. The TCR sequence derives from a woman aged 18-29 years in good health. This chain connects TRBV6-1 to TRBJ2-7; TRBD1 aligns across 12 bases. The DNA of the CDR3 is TGTGCCAGCAGTGAACCGGGACAGGGGGCCGAGAGCTCCTACGAGCAGTACTTC. Residues: CASSEPGQGAESSYEQYF.